The rows below give T cell receptor beta chains drawn from one sample of a study of low-dose radiotherapy and immunotherapy resistance in tumors. TCRdb processed the reads anew with MiXCR; each CDR3 protein has one entry. Of 65,000 to 100,000 distinct CDR3 sequences listed, over 15% are singletons. Sequences were derived from PBMCs, sampled before treatment. These TCRs come from a male donor with prostate cancer. CDR3s include the opening cysteine and the closing phenylalanine or tryptophan. A D gene is named only where the DNA matches it firmly. Clone size is not always given. Where it is, it says once, few, many or a class for expanded clones.

DNA,CDR3,size,J,V,D
TGCGCCAGCAGCCAAGTATACGGGGGGACTCGCTACGAGCAGTACTTC,CASSQVYGGTRYEQYF,many,TRBJ2-7,TRBV4-1,TRBD2
TGCGCCAGCAGCTACCAGGACGGCCGATCGACCCAGTACTTC,CASSYQDGRSTQYF,many,TRBJ2-5,TRBV5-1,.
TGTGCCAGCAGCTTTACCCGGGATCAGCCCCAGCATTTT,CASSFTRDQPQHF,many,TRBJ1-5,TRBV7-2,.
TGTGCCAGCAGCCAAGGGGCGGGGTTCTACAATGAGCAGTTCTTC,CASSQGAGFYNEQFF,many,TRBJ2-1,TRBV14,.
TGTGCCAGCAGTGATAGGTTACACTACGAGCAGTACTTC,CASSDRLHYEQYF,.,TRBJ2-7,TRBV2,.
TGTGCCAGCAGCTCATTAGCGGGGGGGGACTACGAGCAGTACTTC,CASSSLAGGDYEQYF,many,TRBJ2-7,TRBV7-2,TRBD2
TGTGCCAGCAAACACAGGCGGATGGGAGGCTACACCTTC,CASKHRRMGGYTF,many,TRBJ1-2,TRBV12-3/TRBV12-4,.
TGTGCCAGCAGCTTCACGGGACTTCGCTATGGCTACACCTTC,CASSFTGLRYGYTF,few,TRBJ1-2,TRBV7-9,.
TGTGCCAGCAGTCCCCACAGGGATTCACCCCTCCACTTT,CASSPHRDSPLHF,many,TRBJ1-6,TRBV28,.
TGCAGTGCTAGCCAAAGGTGGGACACTGAAGCTTTCTTT,CSASQRWDTEAFF,.,TRBJ1-1,TRBV20-1,.
TGTGCCACCACTCCGCTAGCGGGGGGGCATGTGACAGATACGCAGTATTTT,CATTPLAGGHVTDTQYF,many,TRBJ2-3,TRBV6-2/TRBV6-3,TRBD2
TGTGCCAGCTCGCCCAATTATTACGAGCAGTACTTC,CASSPNYYEQYF,many,TRBJ2-7,TRBV18,.
TGTGCCAGCAGCTCCGGACTAGCGGGGGGGTTTGGGGAGCAGTTCTTC,CASSSGLAGGFGEQFF,many,TRBJ2-1,TRBV7-8,TRBD2
TGTGCCAGTAGCCTCCGGGACACCTTACAAGAGACCCAGTACTTC,CASSLRDTLQETQYF,few,TRBJ2-5,TRBV19,.
TGTGCCAGCAGCTTGGCGGGCAGGGAAGCCACTGAAGCTTTCTTT,CASSLAGREATEAFF,.,TRBJ1-1,TRBV5-6,.
TGCGCCAGCAGCCCCGATGATACGCAGTATTTT,CASSPDDTQYF,many,TRBJ2-3,TRBV5-1,.
TGTGTCAGCAGCTCCCTAGCGGTTGATGAGACCCAGTGCTTC,CVSSSLAVDETQCF,.,TRBJ2-5,TRBV5-6,TRBD2
TGTGCCAGCAGCGTCGGGGGGTCCTACAATGAGCAGTTCTTC,CASSVGGSYNEQFF,many,TRBJ2-1,TRBV9,TRBD2
TGTGCCAGCAGCTTGTTTGGTGTCCTCGGGACAGGGGAAAGCAATGAGCAGTTCTTC,CASSLFGVLGTGESNEQFF,many,TRBJ2-1,TRBV7-8,TRBD1
TGTGCCACCAGTGACCCAACTAGCTACAATGAGCAGTTCTTC,CATSDPTSYNEQFF,many,TRBJ2-1,TRBV24-1,.
TGTGCCAGCAGCCGGGACAGAGACTACGAGCAGTACTTC,CASSRDRDYEQYF,many,TRBJ2-7,TRBV6-2/TRBV6-3,TRBD1
TGCAGTGCCACCGGGACAGGGAAGGGGTCCTACGAGCAGTACTTC,CSATGTGKGSYEQYF,many,TRBJ2-7,TRBV20-1,TRBD1
TGCGCCAGCAGCCCGGGACCCTCCACCGGGGAGCTGTTTTTT,CASSPGPSTGELFF,many,TRBJ2-2,TRBV5-1,.
TGCGCCAGCAGCTTGTCCGGGGTGCGGAACACTGAAGCTTTCTTT,CASSLSGVRNTEAFF,many,TRBJ1-1,TRBV5-1,.
TGCGCCAGCGCAAGCCCGGACAGGGTAAAAGGCAATCAGCCCCAGCATTTT,CASASPDRVKGNQPQHF,many,TRBJ1-5,TRBV5-1,TRBD1
TGTGCCAGCTCACCAGGGGCAAACTACGAGCAGTACTTC,CASSPGANYEQYF,many,TRBJ2-7,TRBV18,.
TGTGCCAGTAGTGCGACTAGCGGTGCAGATACGCAGTATTTT,CASSATSGADTQYF,many,TRBJ2-3,TRBV19,TRBD2